The 9 T cell receptor beta chains below were found in one sample sequenced in a study of blood T cell repertoires in COVID-19. The repertoire was sequenced with immunoSEQ multiplex PCR; TCRdb's copy has only in-frame clones and lacks some. The sample carries roughly 180,000 clones, roughly 79% recorded once. Sequencing used peripheral blood. These receptors came from a man between 60 and 75 years old with active or convalescent COVID-19.

The chain couples TRBV19 to TRBJ2-1, with a weak D call TRBD2 (5 bases). V gave up 7 bases and J gave up 6 bases, with 16 bases separating them. CDR3 length: 14 residues. The V gene's germline CDR1 is LNHDA and CDR2 SQIVND (reference sequence). As DNA, the CDR3 is TGTGCCAGTATTGGTGCTAGCTTTCCCAATGAGCAGTTCTTC. It yields the protein CASIGASFPNEQFF. Using reference TRBV19 and TRBJ2-1 for the parts outside the CDR3, the full variable domain is DGGITQSPKYLFRKEGQNVTLSCEQNLNHDAMYWYRQDPGQGLRLIYYSQIVNDFQKGDIAEGYSVSREKKESFPLTVTSAQKNPTAFYLCASIGASFPNEQFFGPGTRLTVL.

The chain uses TRBV5-1 and TRBJ2-7; 8 bases fit TRBD2. J gave up 3 bases and V 2 bases, and 4 bases lay outside the gene matches. The CDR3 contains 14 residues. Germline-derived CDR1 and CDR2 are SGHRS and YFSETQ. This CDR3 reads CASSFKRGIYEQYF. For the CDR3, the DNA is TGCGCCAGCAGCTTCAAGCGGGGGATCTACGAGCAGTACTTC.

The CDR3, as DNA: TGTGCCAGCAAGAGGGCCCTCAATGAGCAGTTCTTC. It encodes CASKRALNEQFF. J is TRBJ2-1 and V is TRBV2; D might be TRBD2 (5 bases). Between the trimmed V and J ends, which lost 7 bases and 6 bases, there was a span of 10 bases. In germline, CDR1 is SNHLY, CDR2 FYNNEI. The CDR3 sequence is 12 residues long.

This clone occurred once. V gene TRBV7-2 combines with J gene TRBJ2-7; the match to TRBD2 covers 7 bases. V lost 1 base and J lost 3; bases outside the gene matches: 9. The CDR3 loop spans 16 amino acids. Germline CDR1 SGHTA, CDR2 FQGNSA. The CDR3 reads CASSLVATSPNYEQYF. The CDR3 bases are TGTGCCAGCAGCTTAGTTGCGACTAGCCCCAACTACGAGCAGTACTTC.

This clone was found many times. In the same sample, other DNA sequences code for this CDR3. The rearrangement joins TRBV19 to TRBJ2-7; TRBD2 matches at 10 bases. This CDR3 spans 15 amino acids. J lost 2 bases, V lost 5 bases, and 6 bases had no gene match. The V gene's germline CDR1 is LNHDA and CDR2 SQIVND (reference sequence). CDR3 region: CASSSGLASPYEQYF. The CDR3 coding sequence is TGTGCCAGTAGTTCGGGACTAGCGAGCCCCTACGAGCAGTACTTC.

This clone occurred once. V usage is TRBV10-1 and J usage is TRBJ2-3; 7 nucleotides agree with TRBD1. The germline V gene encodes CDR1 WNHNN and CDR2 SYGVQD (reference sequence). V lost 2 bases and J lost 1; bases outside the gene matches: 3. The CDR3 contains 15 residues. The DNA for the CDR3 is TGCGCCAGCAGTGAGAGGGACAGACGCACAGATACGCAGTATTTT. The encoded protein is CASSERDRRTDTQYF.

This clone has ten or more counts. V usage is TRBV2 and J usage is TRBJ2-7; the match to TRBD2 covers 15 bases. CDR3 length: 15 residues. With V trimmed by 5 bases and J by 6 bases, 5 bases remained unmatched. Germline lookup yields CDR1 SNHLY and CDR2 FYNNEI. CDR3 protein: CASSPPGLAGGEQYF. CDR3 DNA: TGTGCCAGCAGTCCACCGGGACTAGCGGGAGGCGAGCAGTACTTC. The whole variable domain, remainder taken from reference TRBV2 and TRBJ2-7, is EPEVTQTPSHQVTQMGQEVILRCVPISNHLYFYWYRQILGQKVEFLVSFYNNEISEKSEIFDDQFSVERPDGSNFTLKIRSTKLEDSAMYFCASSPPGLAGGEQYFGPGTRLTVT.

This sequence joins TRBV9 and TRBJ2-7; a possible D gene is TRBD1 (6 bases). Per germline, CDR1 SGDLS and CDR2 YYNGEE. The CDR3 runs 13 residues. The V end was cut by 0 bases, the J end by 6 bases, with 10 bases between. The CDR3 region has the DNA TGTGCCAGCAGCGTAGGAACAGGGCCCGAGCAGTACTTC. Residues: CASSVGTGPEQYF.

The gene calls are TRBV9 and TRBJ2-6, with D maybe TRBD1 (6 bases). The V and J ends lost 2 bases and 2 bases respectively, with 14 bases between them. This CDR3 region has 17 residues. Germline values: CDR1 SGDLS, CDR2 YYNGEE. The CDR3: CASSVGPQGTGANVLTF. Written as DNA, the CDR3 is TGTGCCAGCAGCGTGGGTCCTCAGGGGACTGGGGCCAACGTCCTGACTTTC.